The clone carrying this T cell receptor (beta chain) appeared a few times. Its antigen is as yet unknown. The sample belongs to a study of T cells in Graves' hyperthyroidism and ophthalmopathy. The study, taken as a whole, reports: In blood, most of the thyroid clonotypes expanded above 0.001 were also present. Model-based prediction identified ophthalmopathy a median about 7 months prior to its onset.

For the diagnoses, clinical symptoms, serum thyroxine and TRAb, thyroid ultrasound and orbital computed tomography were used. The investigators amplified TCR beta CDR3 regions from RNA transcripts. HTBI primers were used for first-round RT-PCR of the TCR CDR3. TCRdb re-analysed the multiplex PCR reads in MiXCR, keeping a single row per CDR3 protein. The sample contains approximately 700,000 distinct CDR3 sequences, 45% of which appear only once. The ends lost 1 base at V and 6 bases at J; junction bases unmatched: 7. The CDR3 is made up of 16 amino acids. CDR1 and CDR2 from the germline V gene are LNHDA and SQIVND (reference sequence).

This receptor was identified in an adult man with Graves' disease, either hyperthyroidism or ophthalmopathy (not recorded which). The sample comprised peripheral blood or thyroid tissue (not recorded which). V is TRBV19 and J is TRBJ1-5, with 9 bases fitting TRBD1. CDR3 bases: TGTGCCAGTAGTATAGTTGGGACAGGGATTGGTCAGCCCCAGCATTTT. Translation gives CASSIVGTGIGQPQHF.